These 24 T cell receptor beta chains originate from one sample sequenced in a study of blood T cell repertoires in COVID-19. TCRdb's copy holds only in-frame clones and misses some; the assay was immunoSEQ multiplex PCR. The sample consists of about 130,000 clones, approximately 82% of them appearing once. Input material: peripheral blood. The receptors stem from a woman in her fifties or sixties with acute or convalescent COVID-19.

This clone occurred once. The chain employs TRBV7-3 and TRBJ2-7, with D possibly matching TRBD2 (5 bases). V was pared by 4 bases and J by 6 bases, with 25 bases between. The CDR3 runs 17 residues. The germline V gene has CDR1 SGHTA and CDR2 FQGTGA. The CDR3 region has the DNA TGTGCCAGCAGCTCCCCCTTCCGAGGGCCCGGCTCGGTCGAGCAGTACTTC. Its protein product is CASSSPFRGPGSVEQYF.

This clone was detected only once. V is TRBV11-2 and J is TRBJ2-5; TRBD1 matches 9 bases. V lost 6 bases and J lost 1; bases outside the gene matches: 15. Germline-derived CDR1 and CDR2 are SGHAT and FQNNGV. The CDR3 sequence is 18 residues long. CDR3: CASSPDGGPGQGQETQYF. The CDR3 DNA follows: TGTGCCAGCAGTCCTGACGGGGGGCCGGGACAGGGCCAAGAGACCCAGTACTTC.

In DNA, the CDR3 is TGCGCCAGCAGCTTGGGGGACAGGGGGCGGGAAGGCTATGGCTACACCTTC. This encodes CASSLGDRGREGYGYTF. The chain combines TRBV5-1 with TRBJ1-2; 12 bases align to TRBD1. Germline CDR1 reads SGHRS; CDR2 reads YFSETQ. Trimming at V came to 0 bases and at J to 4 bases, leaving 7 bases not matched to a gene. The CDR3 consists of 17 residues.

The V and J genes are TRBV2 and TRBJ1-5, with 10 bases fitting TRBD1. The V and J ends lost 7 bases and 7 bases, in that order; junction bases with no gene match: 7. From germline, CDR1 is SNHLY and CDR2 FYNNEI. CDR3 size: 14 residues. DNA for the CDR3: TGTGCCAGCACCGGGACAGGGGACCGGCAGCCCCAGCATTTT. Protein: CASTGTGDRQPQHF.

This chain links TRBV19 with TRBJ1-1; D is perhaps TRBD1 (5 bases). The germline CDR1 and CDR2 sequences are LNHDA and SQIVND (reference sequence). The ends were cut back, 2 bases at V and 2 bases at J, with 6 bases in the middle. The CDR3 loop spans 13 amino acids. The CDR3 nucleotides read TGTGCCAGTAGTATATGGGGCAACACTGAAGCTTTCTTT. Its translation is CASSIWGNTEAFF.

The genes are TRBV19 and TRBJ1-4, with D unresolved. CDR3 size: 14 residues. The V and J ends lost 2 bases and 6 bases respectively, with 10 bases between them. The germline V gene encodes CDR1 LNHDA and CDR2 SQIVND (reference sequence). The CDR3 protein is CASSITRFDEKLFF. DNA of the CDR3: TGTGCCAGTAGTATAACTCGTTTCGATGAAAAACTGTTTTTT. Supplemented by reference TRBV19 and TRBJ1-4, the full variable domain reads DGGITQSPKYLFRKEGQNVTLSCEQNLNHDAMYWYRQDPGQGLRLIYYSQIVNDFQKGDIAEGYSVSREKKESFPLTVTSAQKNPTAFYLCASSITRFDEKLFFGSGTQLSVL.

The chain links TRBV5-4 to TRBJ2-3, with TRBD1 matching over 8 bases. Germline assignment: CDR1 SGHNT and CDR2 YYREEE (reference sequence). V lost 4 bases to trimming and J lost 0 bases; unmatched junction nucleotides: 4. This CDR3 comprises 15 residues. CDR3 residues: CASSLRTGSTDTQYF. The CDR3 coding sequence is TGTGCCAGCAGCCTCCGGACAGGGAGCACAGATACGCAGTATTTT. The variable domain in full, with the rest retrieved from reference TRBV5-4 and TRBJ2-3, is ETGVTQSPTHLIKTRGQQVTLRCSSQSGHNTVSWYQQALGQGPQFIFQYYREEENGRGNFPPRFSGLQFPNYSSELNVNALELDDSALYLCASSLRTGSTDTQYFGPGTRLTVL.

The V call is TRBV19, the J call TRBJ2-1, with D unresolved. Trimming removed 3 bases at V and 4 bases at J, with 10 bases between. Germline CDR1 reads LNHDA; CDR2 reads SQIVND (reference sequence). The CDR3 contains 14 residues. The CDR3 DNA is TGTGCCAGTAGTATCCTCGGAGAATACAATGAGCAGTTCTTC. This translates into CASSILGEYNEQFF.

This clone turned up a few times. The gene calls are TRBV7-9 and TRBJ2-2; 12 bases line up with TRBD1. Germline CDR1 and CDR2: SEHNR and FQNEAQ (reference sequence). The V gene end was trimmed by 7 bases and the J gene end by 7 bases; junction bases not matched to a gene: 7. CDR3 length: 15 amino acids. The CDR3 sequence is CASTRDRGQDGELFF. Written as DNA, the CDR3 is TGTGCCAGCACCCGGGACAGGGGGCAAGACGGGGAGCTGTTTTTT.

This clone was picked up a small number of times. V usage is TRBV29-1 and J usage is TRBJ1-5; 9 nucleotides align to TRBD1. V was clipped by 4 bases and J by 4 bases; unmatched bases: 2. Per germline, CDR1 SQVTM and CDR2 ANQGSEA. The CDR3 loop spans 13 amino acids. CDR3 region: CSVGGQGNQPQHF. The CDR3, as DNA: TGCAGCGTTGGGGGACAGGGAAATCAGCCCCAGCATTTT. The variable domain in full, with the rest retrieved from reference TRBV29-1 and TRBJ1-5, is SAVISQKPSRDICQRGTSLTIQCQVDSQVTMMFWYRQQPGQSLTLIATANQGSEATYESGFVIDKFPISRPNLTFSTLTVSNMSPEDSSIYLCSVGGQGNQPQHFGDGTRLSIL.

This sequence joins TRBV9 and TRBJ1-3, with D unresolved. Germline V lookup: CDR1 SGDLS, CDR2 YYNGEE. The V end lost 4 bases, the J end lost 0 bases, and 14 bases lay between the germline ends. This CDR3 spans 16 amino acids. The CDR3 DNA follows: TGTGCCAGCAGCCCTCACGTGGGCAGCTCTGGAAACACCATATATTTT. Protein: CASSPHVGSSGNTIYF.

The chain carries TRBV6-2 or TRBV6-3 and TRBJ2-1, with 9 bases fitting TRBD2. Germline assignment: CDR1 MNHEY and CDR2 SVGEGT. Trimming cost V 2 bases and J 4 bases; bases outside gene matches: 9. There are 17 residues in the CDR3. CDR3 DNA: TGTGCCAGCAGTTACCCGTCCGGGACTAGCACATACAATGAGCAGTTCTTC. It codes for CASSYPSGTSTYNEQFF.

The chain uses TRBV9 and TRBJ2-2; the D gene is possibly TRBD1 (6 bases). CDR3 size: 14 residues. Trimming took off 0 bases at V and 5 bases at J, with 8 bases between the two ends. Looked up from germline, CDR1 is SGDLS and CDR2 is YYNGEE. This chain's CDR3 is CASSVEGGTGELFF. CDR3 sequence (DNA): TGTGCCAGCAGCGTAGAAGGGGGAACCGGGGAGCTGTTTTTT.

The rearrangement links TRBV3-1 (or the pseudogene TRBV3-2) to TRBJ2-5; 8 bases line up with TRBD2. The germline V gene has CDR1 LGHDT and CDR2 YNNKEL (reference sequence). CDR3 length equals 16 residues. V shed 5 bases and J 0 bases; nucleotides not matched to a gene: 8. The CDR3: CASSDLAGTYQETQYF. The CDR3 nucleotides read TGTGCCAGCAGCGATTTAGCGGGGACATACCAAGAGACCCAGTACTTC.

This clone was detected once. This chain connects TRBV19 to TRBJ1-2, with 8 bases lining up with TRBD1. The CDR3 has 15 residues. Per germline, CDR1 LNHDA and CDR2 SQIVND (reference sequence). V lost 3 bases and J lost 4; bases outside the gene matches: 7. The CDR3 region has the DNA TGTGCCAGTAGTATGGGGAGGGACAGGTTCTATGGCTACACCTTC. This encodes CASSMGRDRFYGYTF.

The gene calls are TRBV15 and TRBJ2-1; 8 bases agree with TRBD2. Unmatched junction bases numbered 7, after V lost 0 bases and J lost 9 bases. Germline CDR1 reads LNHNV; CDR2 reads YYDKDF (reference sequence). The CDR3 is 15 residues long. The CDR3 sequence: CATSREGTRAGEQFF. CDR3 sequence (DNA): TGTGCCACCAGCAGAGAGGGGACTAGAGCTGGTGAGCAGTTCTTC.

The chain links TRBV12-3 or TRBV12-4 to TRBJ2-5, with a possible D match to TRBD1 (5 bases). This CDR3 is 11 amino acids long. V was trimmed by 7 bases and J by 4 bases, leaving 7 bases between them. CDR3 residues: CASMTAETQYF. For the CDR3, the DNA is TGTGCCAGCATGACAGCAGAGACCCAGTACTTC.

The chain employs TRBV2 and TRBJ1-6, with D uncertain. The CDR3 sequence is 14 residues long. Germline assignment: CDR1 SNHLY and CDR2 FYNNEI. The V and J ends lost 2 bases and 11 bases respectively, with 13 bases between them. The CDR3 sequence: CASSEMTTPTPLHF. DNA of the CDR3: TGTGCCAGCAGTGAAATGACGACACCGACACCCCTCCACTTT.

V and J are TRBV2 and TRBJ1-2, with 7 bases matching TRBD1. J was trimmed by 4 bases and V by 0 bases; bases with no gene match: 14. The length of the CDR3 is 18 residues. CDR1 SNHLY and CDR2 FYNNEI come from the germline V gene. The CDR3 DNA reads TGTGCCAGCAGTGAAGCACCGACAGGGTACGGGTTTGGCTATGGCTACACCTTC. Its translation: CASSEAPTGYGFGYGYTF.

The V call is TRBV10-3, the J call TRBJ2-6, with TRBD1 identical over 9 bases. Germline V CDR1 and CDR2: ENHRY, SYGVKD. Trimming cost V 8 bases and J 2 bases; bases outside gene matches: 4. This CDR3 is built from 15 residues. The CDR3 bases are TGTGCCATCGGGACAGGGAGCGCTGGGGCCAACGTCCTGACTTTC. It encodes CAIGTGSAGANVLTF.

The chain combines TRBV2 with TRBJ2-7; D call uncertain. Trimming shortened V by 4 bases and J by 2 bases, and 9 bases separated the two germline ends. Germline-derived CDR1 and CDR2 are SNHLY and FYNNEI. The CDR3 is 13 residues long. CDR3 protein: CASSVSATYEQYF. The CDR3 DNA reads TGTGCCAGCAGTGTATCCGCTACCTACGAGCAGTACTTC.

As DNA, the CDR3 is TGTGCCAGCAGCCCTCCTAGCGGGGGCTCCTCGCCGCTTTGGGGCTACACCTTC. This sequence encodes CASSPPSGGSSPLWGYTF. The chain combines TRBV3-1 (or the pseudogene TRBV3-2) with TRBJ1-2; TRBD1 might be the D (6 bases). The germline V gene encodes CDR1 LGHDT and CDR2 YNNKEL (reference sequence). The CDR3 loop spans 18 amino acids. V lost 4 bases to trimming and J lost 8 bases, with 29 bases between them.

Only one count was recorded for this clone. The V call is TRBV5-5, the J call TRBJ1-3, with D unclear. Germline loops: CDR1 SGHKS, CDR2 YYEKEE (reference sequence). V was trimmed by 0 bases and J by 1 base, leaving 14 bases between them. The CDR3 length is 17 residues. The CDR3 sequence: CASSLALGRQSGNTIYF. The CDR3 DNA follows: TGTGCCAGCAGCTTGGCTCTGGGCAGACAATCTGGAAACACCATATATTTT.

The chain recombines TRBV6-5 with TRBJ1-6, with D maybe TRBD1 (6 bases). V gave up 0 bases and J gave up 10 bases, with 16 bases separating them. This CDR3 is 16 amino acids long. CDR1 is MNHEY and CDR2 is SVGAGI in the germline V gene. CDR3 amino acids: CASSYSIDRMGSPLHF. The CDR3 coding sequence is TGTGCCAGCAGTTACTCCATAGACAGGATGGGGTCACCCCTCCACTTT.